This TCR beta chain originates from a study of blood T cells in healthy people across ages (dated by TCRdb to between 2015 and 2016). Broadly, across the study: In model experiments, roughly one uniquely barcoded TCR beta cDNA molecule per two T cells was captured by template switching. Using deep sequencing normalized with unique cDNA molecular identifiers, the study measured how TCR beta repertoire diversity changes with age. Four age groups were formed from the donors: young (average approximately 16 years), middle-aged (around 37), aged (around 68) and long-lived (about 80). Donors of different ages were randomly distributed across sequencing lanes to avoid experimental bias. The study analyzed two additional independent replicas of 1 million unique cDNA reads from the same blood draw for two donors, one aged 18 to 30 and one aged 80 or older.

General findings and caveats noted by the study authors: Compared with the aged group, the long-lived group had more naive CD4+ T cells, fewer expanded clones and increased TCR diversity, a pattern suggesting age selection. Estimates of total diversity based on one million sequenced T cells were considered lower bounds and underestimates. Since profiling was done on bulk unsorted PBMCs, naive and antigen-experienced compartments could not be conclusively compared. As age increased, observed TCR beta diversity per million T cells dropped in a roughly linear way, and a significant reduction was already evident by age approximately 40. Because donor CMV infection status was unknown, age-related changes in expanded clonotypes were potentially confounded. Observed TCR beta diversity correlated strongly with the percentage of naive T cells measured by flow cytometry.

This clonotype was observed a handful of times. Its antigen remains undetermined. Base quality data are lacking; no much larger clone is found one base away. Reading from cysteine to phenylalanine, the CDR3 counts 17 amino acids. Only the CDR3 region is kept as DNA, spanning 51 bases read in frame from base 1. V is trimmed back by 6 bases and J by 1 base, and the junction contains 8 bases that no gene match accounts for. Reading the germline V gene gives CDR1 SGHAT and CDR2 FQNNGV. The 39 donors, aged about 6 to 100 years, were systemically healthy Caucasian individuals from Russia. About 9.1 milliliters of peripheral blood were collected from each donor into EDTA-treated Vacutainer tubes. Ficoll-Paque density-gradient centrifugation was used to isolate PBMCs, with at least 6 million per sample. Trizol reagent was used to extract total RNA from PBMCs, with at least 5 micrograms per sample. For every donor, flow cytometry on a PBMC aliquot measured the percentage of naive CD45RAhigh/CD27high T cells.

The method behind the library was 5' RACE. Instrument used: Illumina HiSeq 2500. A second about 6 to 11 cycle PCR used a sample-barcoded 5' primer and a J-beta primer mix. A template-switch 5' adaptor carrying 12 random nucleotides introduced a unique molecular identifier onto each TCR beta cDNA molecule. At least 3 million CDR3-containing paired-end reads were obtained from each sample. First-strand cDNA was synthesized from all RNA with the Mint cDNA synthesis kit, primed by a TRBC-specific oligonucleotide. Following uracil-DNA glycosylase treatment, a first 18-cycle PCR with universal primers M1SS and BC2_uni_R was performed on all cDNA. As for the original processing: Normalization of each sample was performed by random selection of 1 million high-quality reads, each carrying a distinct molecular identifier. Reads sharing molecular identifiers were discarded rather than binned into consensus sequences. CDR3 identification, clonotype clustering and error correction used MiTCR with a Q25 quality threshold and the strictest error-elimination algorithm. A nonparametric unseen species model with Euler transformation was used to estimate lower-bound total TCR beta diversity. TCRdb reran the public reads through fastp at Q25 and MiXCR, keeping productive beta chains. Records with the same CDR3 protein are collapsed into one entry carrying the most frequent genes and DNA. The V and J calls, along with clone size, are taken from TCRdb and not from the paper's own processing. This sample gives about 1.1 million distinct CDR3 sequences in total; 30% to 40% of them show up just once. The ten largest clonotypes hold over 10% of the sample.

The chain couples TRBV11-2 to TRBJ2-1; 11 middle bases align to TRBD2. Input material: blood. The TCR originated in a man between 18 and 29 years old in good health. The CDR3 in this case is CASREGLAGGSYNEQFF. DNA sequence: TGTGCCAGCAGGGAAGGCCTAGCGGGGGGATCCTACAATGAGCAGTTCTTC.